This TCR beta chain was captured by sequencing in a study of T cell responses to AZD1222 COVID-19 vaccine (dated by TCRdb to the early 2020s). Describing the broader study: A total of 230 to 250 trial participants underwent TCR sequencing, of whom nearly 210 received two doses of AZD1222 and about 25 received two doses of the MenACWY control vaccine. Trial participants were enrolled by age into subgroups of 18-55, 56-69 and 70-plus years, and roughly 150, 30 and 60 TCR-sequenced participants, respectively, were included in these subgroups. The paper as a whole reports these results and caveats: Because no day 14 peak-response samples were available, the repertoires could be characterized only after the peak T cell response. Epitopes outside the regions mutated in the B.1.351 and B.1.1.7 variants were reportedly recognized by nearly half of the unique spike-specific TCRs. Participants were mostly white British and included more females than males, and it was suggested by the authors that clonal diversity may have been underestimated. A significant rise in spike-specific TCR breadth and depth was observed after two AZD1222 doses relative to day 0 and relative to MenACWY recipients. The 56-69-year group was small, and its depth increase did not reach significance, likely because of low power. CD4 TCRs associated with the vaccine covered the entire spike protein, and the dominant responses were in regions 160-218 and 743-854. Conclusions about previously exposed vaccinees are limited, since just five or six AZD1222 recipients were seropositive for SARS-CoV-2 at baseline.

CDR1 and CDR2, looked up from the germline V gene (reference sequence), are LGHDT and YNNKEL. The CDR3 runs 17 residues from the cysteine to the phenylalanine. Just the 51-base CDR3 DNA is kept, in frame starting at base 1. Trimming accounts for 1 base at V and 3 bases at J, while the number of junction bases matched to no gene is 5. The CDR3 regions of human TCRbeta chains were analyzed by immunosequencing. In the source study's methods: TCRs in the repertoires were compared against a reference library of SARS-CoV-2-specific TCRs that had been generated with the MIRA antigen-specificity platform. Breadth meant the fraction of unique TCRs that were SARS-CoV-2-associated, whereas depth meant the fraction of total T cells that were SARS-CoV-2-associated. Using the MIRA data, each spike-specific TCR was mapped to the spike region that the TCR reacts to and placed in a CD4 or CD8 class. Log10-transformed breadth and depth values were compared by one-way ANOVA with Sidak's multiple comparisons tests. TCRdb took over this immuneACCESS table, retaining in-frame rearrangements with V and J assigned. Such tables are incomplete; in checked studies, under half of the missing clones stem from an unresolved V gene, and the remainder is unexplained. V, J and clone size reflect that table, while D and trimming were determined from the DNA. The sample includes 100,000 to 150,000 clones, with roughly 88% observed a single time. About 26% of the sample is in the top ten clones.

As for this clone: Its recognized antigen is unknown. No per-base quality is available; no much larger clone lies one base away.

The sample's time point label is to be understood as: about 28 days (+/-7) after the second vaccine dose. AZD1222 recipients whose second dose came at about 4 weeks and those whose second dose came at about 12 weeks were combined into one group, since spike-specific TCR depth and breadth did not differ between the two schedules. Vaccinee samples came from UK trials COV001 and COV002, including a single-blind randomized controlled phase 2/3 trial of AZD1222 (ChAdOx1 nCoV-19) in healthy adults. Trial participant PBMC samples were collected at day 0 and day 28 after the second dose for TCRbeta chain sequencing.

The TCR comes from an adult who received the AZD1222 COVID-19 vaccine. The material was peripheral blood, obtained 28 days after the second AZD1222 dose. The V gene is TRBV3-1 (or the pseudogene TRBV3-2) and the J gene is TRBJ2-7; 14 central nucleotides agree with TRBD2. The nucleotide sequence reads as follows: TGTGCCAGCAGCCAAGGGGGACTAGCGGGGGCTATCTACGAGCAGTACTTC. This sequence encodes CASSQGGLAGAIYEQYF.